These 20 T cell receptor beta chains were all obtained from the same sample, sequenced in a study of T cell responses to AZD1222 COVID-19 vaccine. The assay was immunoSEQ multiplex PCR, and TCRdb's table has in-frame clones only and misses some. The sample holds approximately 180,000 clones, around 89% seen once. The sequencing used peripheral blood, collected 28 days after the second AZD1222 dose. Source of these receptors: an adult who received the AZD1222 COVID-19 vaccine.

The V call is TRBV28, the J call TRBJ1-6; D call uncertain. The CDR3 is made up of 16 amino acids. Deletions cut 3 bases from V and 0 bases from J, with 9 bases between. The germline gives CDR1 MDHEN, CDR2 SYDVKM. The CDR3 nucleotides are TGTGCCAGCAGTTTGATGAGGAGCTCCTATAATTCACCCCTCCACTTT. Residues: CASSLMRSSYNSPLHF.

The gene calls are TRBV18 and TRBJ2-7, with 9 bases identical to TRBD1. The CDR3 runs 16 residues. Germline V gives CDR1 KGHSH, CDR2 LQKENI. The V and J ends lost 2 bases and 4 bases, in that order; junction bases with no gene match: 9. The CDR3 region has the DNA TGTGCCAGCTCACCATACACCGGACAGGGGTTATACGAGCAGTACTTC. It translates to CASSPYTGQGLYEQYF.

The V and J genes are TRBV5-1 and TRBJ1-1, with unresolved D. CDR3 length: 13 residues. The germline CDR1 and CDR2 sequences are SGHRS and YFSETQ. Trimming shortened V by 0 bases and J by 8 bases, and 11 bases separated the two germline ends. CDR3 in DNA: TGCGCCAGCAGCTTGGGCCAGACGGACGAAGCTTTCTTT. Its translation: CASSLGQTDEAFF.

CDR3 protein: CAVRDRVSETQYF. CDR3 sequence (DNA): TGTGCCGTCCGGGACAGGGTATCCGAGACCCAGTACTTC. This chain links TRBV6-5 with TRBJ2-5; 9 bases line up with TRBD1. The germline V gene encodes CDR1 MNHEY and CDR2 SVGAGI. The V segment lost 11 bases and the J segment 5 bases; nucleotides outside the gene matches: 9. The CDR3 extends over 13 amino acids.

The sample holds one count of this clone. The rearrangement uses TRBV7-8 and TRBJ2-2; TRBD2 aligns across 8 bases. Germline V CDR1 and CDR2: SGHVS, FQNEAQ. This CDR3 region has 16 residues. V lost 2 bases, J lost 0 bases, and 2 bases stayed unmatched. The DNA of the CDR3 is TGTGCCAGCAGCTTAAGAGCGGGGGCGAACACCGGGGAGCTGTTTTTT. Translated: CASSLRAGANTGELFF.

This clone was counted once. The V gene is TRBV2, the J gene TRBJ2-2; D unclear. Germline V gives CDR1 SNHLY, CDR2 FYNNEI. V was clipped by 6 bases and J by 6 bases, with 11 bases between them. This CDR3 spans 13 amino acids. This CDR3 is CASRLSGPGELFF. Here the CDR3 DNA reads TGTGCCAGCAGGCTATCGGGCCCCGGGGAGCTGTTTTTT.

The chain employs TRBV19 and TRBJ2-3; 8 nucleotides align to TRBD2. J was trimmed by 4 bases and V by 1 base; bases with no gene match: 1. The germline V gene has CDR1 LNHDA and CDR2 SQIVND (reference sequence). CDR3 size: 14 residues. Here the CDR3 reads CASSIAGGPDTQYF. The DNA of the CDR3 is TGTGCCAGTAGTATAGCGGGAGGGCCAGATACGCAGTATTTT. The whole variable domain, remainder taken from reference TRBV19 and TRBJ2-3, is DGGITQSPKYLFRKEGQNVTLSCEQNLNHDAMYWYRQDPGQGLRLIYYSQIVNDFQKGDIAEGYSVSREKKESFPLTVTSAQKNPTAFYLCASSIAGGPDTQYFGPGTRLTVL.

This clone was detected a few times. This sequence joins TRBV19 and TRBJ2-2; 9 nucleotides match TRBD1. The CDR3 has 17 amino acids. V was clipped by 4 bases and J by 2 bases; unmatched bases: 8. Germline lookup yields CDR1 LNHDA and CDR2 SQIVND (reference sequence). The CDR3 protein is CASSSIWTGDNTGELFF. CDR3 bases: TGTGCCAGTAGTAGTATCTGGACAGGGGACAACACCGGGGAGCTGTTTTTT. Drawing the rest from reference TRBV19 and TRBJ2-2, the complete variable domain is DGGITQSPKYLFRKEGQNVTLSCEQNLNHDAMYWYRQDPGQGLRLIYYSQIVNDFQKGDIAEGYSVSREKKESFPLTVTSAQKNPTAFYLCASSSIWTGDNTGELFFGEGSRLTVL.

V usage is TRBV30 and J usage is TRBJ1-1; no clear D gene. Trimming took off 2 bases at V and 8 bases at J, with 9 bases between the two ends. This CDR3 has 11 residues. CDR1 and CDR2 (germline): GTSNPN, SVGIG (reference sequence). The CDR3 loop reads CAWSPLEEAFF. For the CDR3, the DNA is TGTGCCTGGAGTCCCCTAGAGGAAGCTTTCTTT.

The chain recombines TRBV2 with TRBJ1-1; unclear D gene. CDR1 and CDR2 from the germline V gene are SNHLY and FYNNEI. This CDR3 region has 11 residues. V was cut by 6 bases and J by 6 bases, with 8 bases left in between. Here the CDR3 DNA reads TGTGCCAGCAGCTCGCAGGCTGAAGCTTTCTTT. This encodes CASSSQAEAFF.

The chain combines TRBV19 with TRBJ2-7; possibly TRBD2 for D (5 bases). The length of the CDR3 is 12 residues. With 5 bases removed from V and 3 bases from J, the gap between germline ends came to 8 bases. CDR1 is LNHDA, CDR2 SQIVND, per germline (reference sequence). CDR3 amino acids: CASSAGLYEQYF. The DNA for the CDR3 is TGTGCCAGTAGTGCGGGCCTCTACGAGCAGTACTTC. Looking up the rest from reference TRBV19 and TRBJ2-7 gives the full variable domain: DGGITQSPKYLFRKEGQNVTLSCEQNLNHDAMYWYRQDPGQGLRLIYYSQIVNDFQKGDIAEGYSVSREKKESFPLTVTSAQKNPTAFYLCASSAGLYEQYFGPGTRLTVT.

The chain couples TRBV10-3 to TRBJ2-2; D gene unclear. This CDR3 comprises 14 residues. The germline V gene has CDR1 ENHRY and CDR2 SYGVKD. Deletions cut 10 bases from V and 1 base from J, with 13 bases between. CDR3 coding DNA: TGTGCCACCCGTCCAAACGGGAACACCGGGGAGCTGTTTTTT. It encodes CATRPNGNTGELFF.

The J gene is TRBJ2-1, the V gene TRBV2; tentative D call: TRBD2 (5 bases). Germline V gives CDR1 SNHLY, CDR2 FYNNEI. The CDR3 consists of 13 residues. V was cut by 3 bases and J by 6 bases, with 9 bases left in between. CDR3 nucleotide sequence: TGTGCCAGCAGTGAGGAGGAAGCCAATGAGCAGTTCTTC. The encoded protein is CASSEEEANEQFF. The whole variable domain, filled in from reference TRBV2 and TRBJ2-1, reads EPEVTQTPSHQVTQMGQEVILRCVPISNHLYFYWYRQILGQKVEFLVSFYNNEISEKSEIFDDQFSVERPDGSNFTLKIRSTKLEDSAMYFCASSEEEANEQFFGPGTRLTVL.

This clone was seen once. The V call is TRBV4-3, the J call TRBJ2-2, with D possibly being TRBD1 (5 bases). The CDR3 is 16 residues long. The germline CDR1 and CDR2 sequences are LGHNA and YSLEER. Between the trimmed V and J ends, which lost 0 bases and 3 bases, there was a span of 11 bases. CDR3 DNA: TGCGCCAGCAGCCAAGAGCAGGGTACCTACACCGGGGAGCTGTTTTTT. It codes for CASSQEQGTYTGELFF.

This rearrangement joins TRBV4-3 to TRBJ2-7; D is ambiguous. V lost 3 bases to trimming and J lost 0 bases, with 6 bases between them. The CDR3 is made up of 13 amino acids. Germline V gene sequence: CDR1 LGHNA, CDR2 YSLEER. CDR3 region: CASSQTVSYEQYF. In nucleotides, the CDR3 is TGCGCCAGCAGCCAGACGGTCTCCTACGAGCAGTACTTC.

This clone appeared a single time. The sample has other DNA sequences that encode this CDR3 too. The chain combines TRBV19 with TRBJ2-1; the D call may be TRBD1 or TRBD2 (5 bases each). Trimming took 1 base from V and 2 from J, leaving 9 bases between them. The germline gives CDR1 LNHDA, CDR2 SQIVND (reference sequence). The CDR3 covers 15 residues. The CDR3 coding sequence is TGTGCCAGTAGTATAGCGCAGGGACCCTACAATGAGCAGTTCTTC. Its translation is CASSIAQGPYNEQFF.

The rearrangement joins TRBV27 to TRBJ1-1; TRBD1 agrees at 7 bases. CDR3 length: 14 residues. CDR1 is MNHEY and CDR2 is SMNVEV in the germline V gene (reference sequence). V shed 3 bases and J 4 bases; nucleotides not matched to a gene: 5. The CDR3 nucleotides are TGTGCCAGCAGTTTCCTCGGGACAGTCACTGAAGCTTTCTTT. Its protein product is CASSFLGTVTEAFF.

This clone was observed a handful of times. The chain uses TRBV7-2 and TRBJ2-7; D possibly matches TRBD1 or TRBD2 (5 bases each). The germline gives CDR1 SGHTA, CDR2 FQGNSA. This CDR3 region has 16 residues. The ends were cut back, 0 bases at V and 5 bases at J, with 17 bases in the middle. The CDR3 sequence is CASSLAGTSRGDEQYF. CDR3 DNA sequence: TGTGCCAGCAGCTTAGCAGGGACCTCACGAGGGGACGAGCAGTACTTC.

The chain carries TRBV9 and TRBJ2-7; no clear D. Trimming pared 4 bases from V and 0 bases from J, leaving 11 bases between. This CDR3 has 14 amino acids. Germline V CDR1 and CDR2: SGDLS, YYNGEE. The CDR3 is CASSPDWSSYEQYF. For the CDR3, the DNA is TGTGCCAGCAGCCCTGACTGGAGCTCCTACGAGCAGTACTTC.

This clone was seen a single time. The chain carries TRBV28 and TRBJ2-3, with TRBD2 identical over 10 bases. The CDR3 has 15 amino acids. CDR1 and CDR2 (germline): MDHEN, SYDVKM. Germline trimming cut 6 bases from V and 1 base from J; bases unmatched to any gene: 4. CDR3 bases: TGTGCCAGCAGCGGAGCGGGGGGGGGCACAGATACGCAGTATTTT. Its translation: CASSGAGGGTDTQYF.